The following is a TCR beta chain sequence with its context. The sample belongs to a study of blood T cell repertoires in COVID-19. Authors' analysis steps: Counts of nucleated cells, estimated from reference gene primer amplification, were obtained. The method was immunoSEQ multiplex PCR; TCRdb's version includes in-frame clones alone and lacks a portion of them. V, J and clone size are those of that table, while D and trimming were read from the DNA. The sample consists of 85,000 to 100,000 clones, approximately 90% of them appearing once. Germline lookup yields CDR1 DFQATT and CDR2 SNEGSKA (reference sequence). This CDR3 is built from 11 residues. Trimming left V 5 bases short and J 4 bases short, with 8 bases between.

The sequence derives from a woman between 55 and 75 years old with COVID-19, enrolled during active disease. This chain uses TRBV20-1 with TRBJ2-5; no clear D gene. Sequencing input: peripheral blood. CDR3 nucleotide sequence: TGCAGTGCTGCGTTTCGAGAGACCCAGTACTTC. This encodes CSAAFRETQYF.